This T cell receptor (beta chain) was documented in a study of T cell repertoires and HLA-DP antigens. Study overall: Alloreactive CD4+ T cells targeted HLA-DP on transduced HeLa. Donor ages ranged from 18-to-29 to 60-to-69; a couple of men, one woman.

The data were produced by immunoSEQ multiplex PCR, yet TCRdb's version contains in-frame clones alone and is incomplete. The sample lists 65,000 to 95,000 clones; about four fifths were seen once. The study's findings and limits: Against one allele, clones undetected before culture averaged approximately 36%; against the other, 50.6%. No separate analysis of naive versus memory CD4+ cells was done.

About this clone: Its specificity is not known.

V was pared by 0 bases and J by 0 bases, with 13 bases between. CDR3 length: 16 amino acids. Germline values: CDR1 SGHRS, CDR2 YFSETQ. The clonotype comes from a man in his fifties or sixties in good health and CMV-seronegative. The sequencing sample was made of CD4+ T cells from PBMCs. This chain links TRBV5-1 with TRBJ2-7, with D tentatively TRBD1 or TRBD2 (6 bases each). CDR3 in amino acids: CASSLAEGGYSYEQYF. The CDR3 nucleotides read TGCGCCAGCAGCTTGGCGGAGGGGGGCTACTCCTACGAGCAGTACTTC. The variable domain in full, completed from reference TRBV5-1 and TRBJ2-7, reads KAGVTQTPRYLIKTRGQQVTLSCSPISGHRSVSWYQQTPGQGLQFLFEYFSETQRNKGNFPGRFSGRQFSNSRSEMNVSTLELGDSALYLCASSLAEGGYSYEQYFGPGTRLTVT.